The 21 T cell receptor beta chains listed next were all sequenced from one sample in a study of sequential checkpoint blockade in melanoma. The repertoire was sequenced with immunoSEQ multiplex PCR; TCRdb's copy has only in-frame clones and lacks some. Of some 9,600 clones listed, over 75% are singletons. Treatment specified: randomized to nivolumab then ipilimumab (arm A) or the reverse (arm B). The sequences come from CD8+ T cells sorted from blood (inferred from file names), collected from a patient given nivolumab and ipilimumab in sequence. These receptors all stem from a human donor with melanoma.

The chain links TRBV9 to TRBJ2-3; TRBD2 might be the D (6 bases). Germline V lookup: CDR1 SGDLS, CDR2 YYNGEE. The CDR3 contains 15 residues. Trimming stripped 4 bases from V and 2 bases from J, with 14 bases between. This CDR3 reads CASSPFGGYTDTQYF. The CDR3, as DNA: TGTGCCAGCAGCCCCTTCGGGGGTTACACAGATACGCAGTATTTT.

CDR3 region: CASSPLDRAYEQYF. CDR3 bases: TGTGCCAGCAGCCCCTTAGACAGGGCCTACGAGCAGTACTTC. This chain connects TRBV21-1 to TRBJ2-7; the D call TRBD1 from the table was never checked on the DNA. TRBV21-1 is labeled a pseudogene. The CDR3 consists of 14 residues.

The chain uses TRBV11-2 and TRBJ1-1, with a possible D match to TRBD1 (5 bases). The V end lost 6 bases, the J end lost 4 bases, and 21 bases lay between the germline ends. Looked up from germline, CDR1 is SGHAT and CDR2 is FQNNGV. The length of the CDR3 is 16 residues. In nucleotides, the CDR3 is TGTGCCAGCAGGAATAAAATTGGCAGGGAAGGCACTGAAGCTTTCTTT. It yields the protein CASRNKIGREGTEAFF.

The chain carries TRBV10-1 and TRBJ2-2; D uncertain. CDR1 is WNHNN and CDR2 is SYGVQD in the germline V gene (reference sequence). The CDR3 has 13 amino acids. V lost 4 bases, J lost 3 bases, and 6 bases lay in between. CDR3 coding DNA: TGCGCCAGCAGTGCACAAGACACCGGGGAGCTGTTTTTT. Translating it yields CASSAQDTGELFF.

The gene calls are TRBV4-1 and TRBJ2-7, with 10 nucleotides matching TRBD1. Germline V gene sequence: CDR1 MGHRA, CDR2 YSYEKL. V trimming: 3 bases; J trimming: 4 bases; junction bases outside the gene matches: 6. The CDR3 consists of 15 residues. In nucleotides, the CDR3 is TGCGCCAGCAGCCAGACCCGGGACAGGGGATACGAGCAGTACTTC. It encodes CASSQTRDRGYEQYF.

Details on this clone: This may be a read error: a much more frequent sequence differs by one nucleotide. This chain links TRBV5-8 with TRBJ1-2; 9 nucleotides align to TRBD1. From germline, CDR1 is SGHTS and CDR2 YDEGEE. With 5 bases clipped from V and 0 bases from J, the junction kept 8 bases outside the gene matches. This CDR3 is built from 16 residues. This CDR3 is CASSSGTGPANYGYTF. As DNA, the CDR3 is TGTGCCAGCAGTTCAGGGACAGGGCCAGCTAACTATGGCTACACCTTC.

J is TRBJ2-2 and V is TRBV11-2; 8 bases map to TRBD1. Looked up from germline, CDR1 is SGHAT and CDR2 is FQNNGV. The CDR3 sequence is 17 residues long. The V and J ends lost 5 bases and 1 base, in that order; junction bases with no gene match: 9. The CDR3 is CASSPESTGENTGELFF. CDR3 sequence (DNA): TGTGCCAGCAGCCCTGAATCGACAGGGGAGAACACCGGGGAGCTGTTTTTT. Looking up the rest from reference TRBV11-2 and TRBJ2-2 gives the full variable domain: EAGVAQSPRYKIIEKRQSVAFWCNPISGHATLYWYQQILGQGPKLLIQFQNNGVVDDSQLPKDRFSAERLKGVDSTLKIQPAKLEDSAVYLCASSPESTGENTGELFFGEGSRLTVL.

This clone was observed a few times. The V and J genes are TRBV27 and TRBJ2-7, with a possible D match to TRBD1 (6 bases). The germline V gene encodes CDR1 MNHEY and CDR2 SMNVEV (reference sequence). V lost 6 bases and J lost 3, with 12 bases in between. There are 13 residues in the CDR3. The CDR3 sequence is CASRPGTNYEQYF. Written as DNA, the CDR3 is TGTGCCAGCAGGCCGGGGACAAACTACGAGCAGTACTTC.

This rearrangement joins TRBV19 to TRBJ1-5, with 8 positions matching TRBD1. This CDR3 comprises 15 residues. CDR1 is LNHDA, CDR2 SQIVND, per germline (reference sequence). J was trimmed by 5 bases and V by 4 bases; bases with no gene match: 7. The CDR3 spells CASSTGQGGYQPQHF. In nucleotides, the CDR3 is TGTGCCAGTAGTACCGGACAGGGCGGGTATCAGCCCCAGCATTTT.

This sequence joins TRBV4-2 and TRBJ1-2; D gene uncertain. V was clipped by 8 bases and J by 4 bases, with 23 bases between them. CDR3 length: 16 amino acids. Germline V gives CDR1 LGHNA, CDR2 YNFKEQ. CDR3 nucleotide sequence: TGTGCCAGCTGCGTATGCCTACCAGGAAAGACCTATGGCTACACCTTC. Translation gives CASCVCLPGKTYGYTF.

The rearrangement links TRBV4-3 to TRBJ1-3; no definite D call. The CDR3 totals 15 residues. The germline CDR1 and CDR2 sequences are LGHNA and YSLEER. V shed 0 bases and J shed 0 bases, with 6 bases lying between them. CDR3 bases: TGCGCCAGCAGCCAAGATGGCAGCTCTGGAAACACCATATATTTT. Its translation is CASSQDGSSGNTIYF.

This sequence joins TRBV27 and TRBJ2-5, with 10 bases that match TRBD1. The J call is uncertain, as TRBJ2-7 better fits the DNA end. CDR3 length: 13 residues. Germline assignment: CDR1 MNHEY and CDR2 SMNVEV (reference sequence). The CDR3 nucleotides are TGTGCCAGCAGTTGGGACAGGGGCAACGAGCAGTACTTC. Amino acid sequence: CASSWDRGNEQYF.

This clone was counted between two and nine times. The gene calls are TRBV4-3 and TRBJ1-6; D unresolved. The V end was cut by 0 bases, the J end by 14 bases, with 8 bases between. Germline loops: CDR1 LGHNA, CDR2 YSLEER. The CDR3 has 12 residues. CDR3 nucleotide sequence: TGCGCCAGCAGCCAAGACGGGAGATCCCTCCACTTT. Amino acid sequence: CASSQDGRSLHF.

The V gene is TRBV5-5, the J gene TRBJ1-5, with D possibly being TRBD1 (5 bases). CDR1 SGHKS and CDR2 YYEKEE come from the germline V gene (reference sequence). Trimming took off 2 bases at V and 4 bases at J, with 7 bases between the two ends. The CDR3 is 13 residues long. DNA of the CDR3: TGTGCCAGCAGCTTTACAGGTAATCAGCCCCAGCATTTT. As protein: CASSFTGNQPQHF.

V is TRBV27 and J is TRBJ2-7; 7 bases fit TRBD1. V dropped 3 bases and J dropped 4; count of bases not matched to a gene: 6. Looked up from germline, CDR1 is MNHEY and CDR2 is SMNVEV (reference sequence). The CDR3 sequence is 14 residues long. CDR3 protein: CASSFSPGGYEQYF. As DNA, the CDR3 is TGTGCCAGCAGTTTTTCGCCAGGGGGTTACGAGCAGTACTTC.

This clone is medium-sized. This chain links TRBV19 with TRBJ1-5; D not resolved. Trimming took off 6 bases at V and 1 base at J, with 4 bases between the two ends. Germline V CDR1 and CDR2: LNHDA, SQIVND (reference sequence). The CDR3 spans 12 residues. This chain's CDR3 is CASSFSNQPQHF. CDR3 coding DNA: TGTGCCAGTAGCTTCAGCAATCAGCCCCAGCATTTT.

The CDR3 DNA sequence: TGCGCCAGCAGCGCTCCGAGTGGACAGAGCTCCTATAATTCACCCCTCCACTTT. Its translation: CASSAPSGQSSYNSPLHF. The V gene is TRBV5-1, the J gene TRBJ1-6; weak D call: TRBD1 (6 bases). The CDR3 contains 18 residues. Germline CDR1 reads SGHRS; CDR2 reads YFSETQ. Trimming shortened V by 4 bases and J by 0 bases, and 17 bases separated the two germline ends.

The CDR3 loop is CASDQRTVNYGYTF. For the CDR3, the DNA is TGTGCCAGCGACCAGCGGACAGTGAACTATGGCTACACCTTC. The rearrangement joins TRBV2 to TRBJ1-2; a possible D gene is TRBD1 (6 bases). The germline CDR1 and CDR2 sequences are SNHLY and FYNNEI. Trimming removed 8 bases from V and 2 bases from J, with 15 bases in between. This CDR3 comprises 14 residues.

The chain carries TRBV7-2 and TRBJ1-2; D possibly corresponds to TRBD1 (6 bases). Germline assignment: CDR1 SGHTA and CDR2 FQGNSA. The CDR3 length is 16 residues. Trimming removed 1 base at V and 3 bases at J, with 15 bases between. CDR3 sequence: CASSLVQGRGDYGYTF. The CDR3 coding sequence is TGTGCCAGCAGCTTAGTCCAGGGGCGCGGAGACTATGGCTACACCTTC. Full variable domain (outside the CDR3, taken from reference TRBV7-2 and TRBJ1-2): GAGVSQSPSNKVTEKGKDVELRCDPISGHTALYWYRQSLGQGLEFLIYFQGNSAPDKSGLPSDRFSAERTGGSVSTLTIQRTQQEDSAVYLCASSLVQGRGDYGYTFGSGTRLTVV.

The sample holds one count of this clone. The genes are TRBV29-1 and TRBJ1-2, with TRBD1 matching 7 bases. Per the germline V gene, CDR1 is SQVTM and CDR2 is ANQGSEA. CDR3 length equals 15 residues. V gave up 3 bases and J gave up 4 bases; unmatched junction bases: 11. In nucleotides, the CDR3 is TGCAGCGTTGATATCGACAGGGAAATAGTCTATGGCTACACCTTC. Protein product: CSVDIDREIVYGYTF.

The chain couples TRBV20-1 to TRBJ2-7, with a weak D call TRBD1 (5 bases). V lost 7 bases and J lost 4, with 11 bases in between. Germline lookup yields CDR1 DFQATT and CDR2 SNEGSKA (reference sequence). The CDR3 is 11 residues long. The CDR3 DNA reads TGCAGTGTTGGACATCCATACGAGCAGTACTTC. Translation: CSVGHPYEQYF.